These 32 T cell receptor beta chains were all obtained from the same sample, sequenced in a study of blood T cell repertoires in COVID-19. Sequencing was performed with immunoSEQ multiplex PCR; in TCRdb, only in-frame clones are kept and a portion is missing. The data contain fewer than 150,000 clones, 85% to 90% of them seen just once; the ten biggest clones take up approximately 4.3%. The sample comprised peripheral blood. All receptors derive from a human donor in a cohort sampled during active COVID-19.

The V and J genes are TRBV6-4 and TRBJ2-3; the match to TRBD1 covers 7 bases. The CDR3 length is 15 residues. CDR1 MRHNA and CDR2 SNTAGT come from the germline V gene. The ends lost 6 bases at V and 2 bases at J; junction bases unmatched: 8. CDR3 nucleotides: TGTGCCAGCAGCGACCGAGGGGGCTTCACAGATACGCAGTATTTT. Amino acids: CASSDRGGFTDTQYF.

The rearrangement links TRBV27 to TRBJ1-2; 10 bases map to TRBD1. The CDR3 covers 15 residues. J lost 4 bases, V lost 5 bases, and 7 bases had no gene match. Germline-derived CDR1 and CDR2 are MNHEY and SMNVEV (reference sequence). The CDR3 nucleotides are TGTGCCAGCAGTCCCGGGACAGGGGTCTCCTATGGCTACACCTTC. Protein: CASSPGTGVSYGYTF.

The chain has TRBV19 and TRBJ1-5; D is unresolved. CDR1 LNHDA and CDR2 SQIVND come from the germline V gene (reference sequence). This CDR3 is built from 18 residues. V gave up 7 bases and J gave up 0 bases, with 22 bases separating them. DNA of the CDR3: TGTGCCAGTAAGTCGGGGATTTCAACCCTTTATAGCAATCAGCCCCAGCATTTT. It codes for CASKSGISTLYSNQPQHF.

This chain joins TRBV6-5 and TRBJ1-4, with a possible D match to TRBD1 (6 bases). The CDR3 has 15 residues. Germline loops: CDR1 MNHEY, CDR2 SVGAGI. Trimming removed 5 bases from V and 0 bases from J, with 10 bases in between. The CDR3 DNA reads as TGTGCCAGCAGTCAGGGACATACAACTAATGAAAAACTGTTTTTT. Translating it yields CASSQGHTTNEKLFF.

The CDR3 is CASSVGTTGELYGYTF. The CDR3 bases are TGTGCCAGCAGCGTAGGGACGACAGGGGAACTCTATGGCTACACCTTC. The rearrangement links TRBV9 to TRBJ1-2; 8 nucleotides agree with TRBD1. Germline V gene lookup returns CDR1 SGDLS and CDR2 YYNGEE. Germline trimming cut 0 bases from V and 4 bases from J; bases unmatched to any gene: 8. This CDR3 is built from 16 residues.

The rearrangement joins TRBV7-2 to TRBJ2-1, with 8 positions matching TRBD2. V dropped 3 bases and J dropped 4; count of bases not matched to a gene: 8. The CDR3 is made up of 16 amino acids. CDR1 is SGHTA, CDR2 FQGNSA, per germline. CDR3 in amino acids: CASSFGREASYNEQFF. The CDR3 bases are TGTGCCAGCAGCTTCGGGCGGGAGGCCTCTTACAATGAGCAGTTCTTC.

This chain connects TRBV10-2 to TRBJ2-1; 9 bases are a match to TRBD2. J lost 4 bases, V lost 6 bases, and 4 bases had no gene match. Germline CDR1 WSHSY, CDR2 SAAADI. The CDR3 is 14 amino acids. CDR3 amino acids: CASRDSGSYNEQFF. CDR3 coding DNA: TGCGCCAGCAGGGATAGCGGGAGTTACAATGAGCAGTTCTTC.

Only one count was recorded for this clone. The CDR3, as DNA: TGTGCCAGCAGTGACAGAATTAATGAAAAACTGTTTTTT. Translating gives CASSDRINEKLFF. The chain employs TRBV6-1 and TRBJ1-4; unclear D gene. The CDR3 is 13 residues long. Germline assignment: CDR1 MNHNS and CDR2 SASEGT. The V and J ends lost 3 bases and 4 bases respectively, with 6 bases between them.

The V and J genes are TRBV4-3 and TRBJ2-2, with D perhaps TRBD1 (5 bases). Germline V gene lookup returns CDR1 LGHNA and CDR2 YSLEER. CDR3 length: 15 amino acids. V gave up 4 bases and J gave up 2 bases, with 11 bases separating them. The CDR3 spells CASSRGQGNTGELFF. The DNA of the CDR3 is TGCGCCAGCAGCCGAGGCCAGGGAAACACCGGGGAGCTGTTTTTT.

The chain recombines TRBV7-2 with TRBJ1-2, with 12 bases that match TRBD1. The J segment lost 5 bases and the V segment lost 4 bases, leaving 17 bases of the junction unmatched. From germline, CDR1 is SGHTA and CDR2 FQGNSA. The length of the CDR3 is 19 residues. CDR3 DNA sequence: TGTGCCAGCAGCTCTCCGGGGACAGGGGGCGCAGGAGGTGGATATGGCTACACCTTC. This sequence encodes CASSSPGTGGAGGGYGYTF. Variable domain in full (rest from reference TRBV7-2 and TRBJ1-2): GAGVSQSPSNKVTEKGKDVELRCDPISGHTALYWYRQSLGQGLEFLIYFQGNSAPDKSGLPSDRFSAERTGGSVSTLTIQRTQQEDSAVYLCASSSPGTGGAGGGYGYTFGSGTRLTVV.

The V and J genes are TRBV9 and TRBJ2-3; 9 bases map to TRBD2. CDR3 length: 16 residues. The V and J ends lost 0 bases and 6 bases, in that order; junction bases with no gene match: 8. The germline V gene has CDR1 SGDLS and CDR2 YYNGEE. The CDR3 sequence is CASSVAGGRAFDTQYF. The CDR3 DNA follows: TGTGCCAGCAGCGTAGCGGGCGGGAGGGCCTTTGATACGCAGTATTTT.

This clone is a singleton in its sample. CDR3 region: CASSLGTKKETQYF. CDR3 bases: TGTGCCAGCAGCTTGGGGACTAAGAAAGAGACCCAGTACTTC. The rearrangement uses TRBV5-6 and TRBJ2-5; perhaps TRBD2 as D (6 bases). Deletions cut 0 bases from V and 3 bases from J, with 9 bases between. The CDR3 covers 14 residues. CDR1 and CDR2 (germline): SGHDT, YYEEEE.

CDR3 bases: TGCGCCAGCAGCTCGACAGGGCAGGGCGAGCAGTACTTC. The encoded protein is CASSSTGQGEQYF. The chain combines TRBV5-1 with TRBJ2-7; the match to TRBD1 covers 7 bases. In germline, CDR1 is SGHRS, CDR2 YFSETQ. This CDR3 region has 13 residues. V lost 3 bases to trimming and J lost 6 bases; unmatched junction nucleotides: 6.

This clone was observed a handful of times. This chain joins TRBV7-6 and TRBJ1-6; the D gene is possibly TRBD1 (6 bases). Trimming pared 3 bases from V and 7 bases from J, leaving 7 bases between. Germline CDR1 reads SGHVS; CDR2 reads FNYEAQ. The CDR3 is 13 residues long. For the CDR3, the DNA is TGTGCCAGCAGCTTTGGACAGAATTCACCCCTCCACTTT. This sequence encodes CASSFGQNSPLHF. Using reference TRBV7-6 and TRBJ1-6 for the parts outside the CDR3, the full variable domain is GAGVSQSPRYKVTKRGQDVALRCDPISGHVSLYWYRQALGQGPEFLTYFNYEAQQDKSGLPNDRFSAERPEGSISTLTIQRTEQRDSAMYRCASSFGQNSPLHFGNGTRLTVT.

The chain couples TRBV7-8 to TRBJ1-6; 7 nucleotides align to TRBD1. V lost 8 bases, J lost 7 bases, and 8 bases stayed unmatched. This CDR3 contains 14 residues. Germline loops: CDR1 SGHVS, CDR2 FQNEAQ. The CDR3 protein is CASDAGTENSPLHF. As DNA, the CDR3 is TGTGCCAGCGATGCCGGGACAGAAAATTCACCCCTCCACTTT.

The V gene is TRBV5-1, the J gene TRBJ1-1; 12 bases match TRBD1. Germline CDR1 and CDR2: SGHRS and YFSETQ. The CDR3 has 15 residues. Losses at the gene ends were 4 bases for V and 10 bases for J; bases not matched to a gene: 11. This chain's CDR3 is CASSMGPGQGARAFF. As DNA, the CDR3 is TGCGCCAGCAGCATGGGACCGGGACAGGGGGCAAGAGCTTTCTTT.

The chain uses TRBV9 and TRBJ2-3, with TRBD2 identical over 10 bases. Per the germline V gene, CDR1 is SGDLS and CDR2 is YYNGEE. The length of the CDR3 is 17 residues. V lost 3 bases to trimming and J lost 6 bases; unmatched junction nucleotides: 13. CDR3 amino acids: CASSGLIAGGFGDTQYF. DNA of the CDR3: TGTGCCAGCAGCGGCCTAATAGCGGGAGGTTTCGGGGATACGCAGTATTTT.

This clone appeared a few times. The V gene is TRBV15, the J gene TRBJ2-2, with D maybe TRBD2 (6 bases). CDR1 and CDR2 (germline): LNHNV, YYDKDF (reference sequence). The CDR3 covers 15 residues. The V end lost 5 bases, the J end lost 7 bases, and 17 bases lay between the germline ends. CDR3 amino acids: CATSDGGRTIGELFF. CDR3 nucleotides: TGTGCCACCAGCGATGGTGGGCGGACTATCGGGGAGCTGTTTTTT.

This clone was observed once. The chain couples TRBV9 to TRBJ2-5; unclear D gene. The CDR3 loop spans 13 amino acids. Germline CDR1 SGDLS, CDR2 YYNGEE. V dropped 0 bases and J dropped 3 bases, with 6 bases sitting between them. The DNA for the CDR3 is TGTGCCAGCAGCGTAGATCTTAAAGAGACCCAGTACTTC. Translation: CASSVDLKETQYF.

The chain couples TRBV5-5 to TRBJ1-2; possibly TRBD1 for D (5 bases). Per germline, CDR1 SGHKS and CDR2 YYEKEE (reference sequence). There are 15 residues in the CDR3. Between the trimmed V and J ends, which lost 2 bases and 5 bases, there was a span of 16 bases. CDR3 sequence (DNA): TGTGCCAGCAGCTTTAAAGGGGCGAATCCGTATGGCTACACCTTC. Translation: CASSFKGANPYGYTF.

V and J are TRBV2 and TRBJ2-7, with a tentative D call TRBD1 (6 bases). CDR3 length: 13 amino acids. Trimming took 4 bases from V and 5 from J, leaving 12 bases between them. The germline CDR1 and CDR2 sequences are SNHLY and FYNNEI. The CDR3 nucleotides are TGTGCCAGCAGTGGGACATGGGGGCACGAGCAGTACGTC. It translates to CASSGTWGHEQYV.

The chain employs TRBV6-5 and TRBJ2-3, with 7 bases matching TRBD2. Losses at the gene ends were 5 bases for V and 2 bases for J; bases not matched to a gene: 4. The length of the CDR3 is 14 residues. The germline V gene has CDR1 MNHEY and CDR2 SVGAGI. The CDR3 loop is CASSTSVSTDTQYF. The CDR3 DNA sequence: TGTGCCAGCAGTACTAGCGTATCCACAGATACGCAGTATTTT.

This clone was observed a few times. CDR3 coding DNA: TGCGCCAGCAGCCAGGACTCTGGAAACACCATATATTTT. Its translation: CASSQDSGNTIYF. The J gene is TRBJ1-3, the V gene TRBV5-1; D gene ambiguous. This CDR3 contains 13 residues. Germline CDR1 SGHRS, CDR2 YFSETQ. Trimming left V 4 bases short and J 0 bases short, with 5 bases between.

This clone was recorded once. This sequence joins TRBV6-5 and TRBJ2-7; D gene ambiguous. This CDR3 region has 13 residues. The germline CDR1 and CDR2 sequences are MNHEY and SVGAGI. V lost 2 bases and J 0 bases, leaving 5 bases between the germline ends. The DNA of the CDR3 is TGTGCCAGCAGTTACGGCCCCTCCTACGAGCAGTACTTC. Amino acid sequence: CASSYGPSYEQYF.

The rearrangement links TRBV14 to TRBJ1-2; TRBD1 might be the D (6 bases). Germline values: CDR1 SGHDN, CDR2 FVKESK. Trimming removed 4 bases at V and 1 base at J, with 19 bases between. This CDR3 has 17 amino acids. The CDR3: CASSLGTGEGDNYGYTF. The CDR3 DNA reads as TGTGCCAGCAGCCTAGGGACCGGCGAGGGGGATAACTATGGCTACACCTTC. The whole variable domain, remainder taken from reference TRBV14 and TRBJ1-2, is EAGVTQFPSHSVIEKGQTVTLRCDPISGHDNLYWYRRVMGKEIKFLLHFVKESKQDESGMPNNRFLAERTGGTYSTLKVQPAELEDSGVYFCASSLGTGEGDNYGYTFGSGTRLTVV.

V is TRBV13 and J is TRBJ1-1; D remains unclear. This CDR3 spans 13 amino acids. The germline gives CDR1 PRHDT, CDR2 FYEKMQ (reference sequence). Trimming took 2 bases from V and 1 from J, leaving 5 bases between them. The CDR3 loop reads CASSLKANTEAFF. The DNA of the CDR3 is TGTGCCAGCAGCTTAAAAGCGAACACTGAAGCTTTCTTT.

This chain uses TRBV3-1 (or the pseudogene TRBV3-2) with TRBJ1-6, with 12 nucleotides matching TRBD1. The CDR3 totals 17 residues. Germline CDR1 and CDR2: LGHDT and YNNKEL (reference sequence). V was clipped by 6 bases and J by 1 base; unmatched bases: 4. Written as DNA, the CDR3 is TGTGCCAGCAGGGCGGGACAGGGGGCTTCCTATAATTCACCCCTCCACTTT. This sequence encodes CASRAGQGASYNSPLHF.

The CDR3 DNA sequence: TGTGCCAGCAGCCGTAGGGAGCTCGGCGAGCAGTACGTC. Translated, it gives CASSRRELGEQYV. This rearrangement joins TRBV7-8 to TRBJ2-7, with D possibly being TRBD2 (5 bases). The CDR3 consists of 13 residues. Germline V CDR1 and CDR2: SGHVS, FQNEAQ. Trimming took off 5 bases at V and 6 bases at J, with 14 bases between the two ends.

The chain carries TRBV6-6 and TRBJ1-2, with D possibly TRBD1 on 5 matching bases. Germline-derived CDR1 and CDR2 are MNHNY and SVGAGI (reference sequence). The CDR3 length is 15 residues. The CDR3 DNA is TGTGCTGGAAGCCCCCGGGGGAATTTCCTCTATGGCTACACCTTC. Translated, it gives CAGSPRGNFLYGYTF.

The count of this clone is one. The V gene is TRBV25-1, the J gene TRBJ2-2; TRBD1 matches at 8 bases. This CDR3 is built from 16 residues. With 3 bases clipped from V and 5 bases from J, the junction kept 8 bases outside the gene matches. Germline CDR1 MGHDK, CDR2 SYGVNS. CDR3 in amino acids: CASSEFRDRRTGELFF. The CDR3 DNA is TGTGCCAGCAGTGAGTTCCGGGACAGGCGGACCGGGGAGCTGTTTTTT.

The chain employs TRBV6-1 and TRBJ1-2, with D possibly matching TRBD1 (6 bases). The V gene's germline CDR1 is MNHNS and CDR2 SASEGT. The CDR3 runs 14 residues. V lost 2 bases and J 8 bases, leaving 15 bases between the germline ends. The chain's CDR3 is CASSENGRGGGYTF. In nucleotides, the CDR3 is TGTGCCAGCAGTGAAAACGGCAGGGGTGGAGGCTACACCTTC.

This chain links TRBV15 with TRBJ2-3; 7 nucleotides line up with TRBD1. CDR3 length: 16 amino acids. The V gene's germline CDR1 is LNHNV and CDR2 YYDKDF (reference sequence). V dropped 3 bases and J dropped 4; count of bases not matched to a gene: 10. The CDR3 region has the DNA TGTGCCACCAGCAGCCGGGACAGAGGGGGATCAGATACGCAGTATTTT. Protein sequence: CATSSRDRGGSDTQYF.